This T cell receptor (beta chain) was recorded in a study of T cell repertoires in cytomegalovirus infection. Each CDR3 protein gets one entry after TCRdb re-called the reads with MiXCR. The sample lists 300,000 or so distinct CDR3 sequences; 9.6% were seen once. This receptor was identified in a human donor in good health (CMV status not recorded). Some clones in this sample may be carry-over from other donors' samples. The material sequenced was PBMCs.

The CDR3 here is CASSLGGDDQPQHF. The DNA of the CDR3 is TGTGCCAGCTCACTAGGGGGAGATGATCAGCCCCAGCATTTT. V is TRBV18 and J is TRBJ1-5; D perhaps matches TRBD1 (6 bases). V lost 4 bases and J lost 5, with 12 bases in between. The CDR3 runs 14 residues. CDR1 is KGHSH, CDR2 LQKENI, per germline. The full variable domain, with the rest looked up from reference TRBV18 and TRBJ1-5, is NAGVMQNPRHLVRRRGQEARLRCSPMKGHSHVYWYRQLPEEGLKFMVYLQKENIIDESGMPKERFSAEFPKEGPSILRIQQVVRGDSAAYFCASSLGGDDQPQHFGDGTRLSIL.